Following are 32 T cell receptor beta chains from one sample sequenced in a study of blood T cell repertoires in COVID-19. The repertoire was sequenced with immunoSEQ multiplex PCR; TCRdb's copy has only in-frame clones and lacks some. The profile covers approximately 90,000 clones, with 78% appearing a single time and 6.3% taken by the ten largest. The sequenced material came from peripheral blood. The receptors stem from a man in his 70s with COVID-19, enrolled during active disease.

In its sample, this clone was seen a few times. This chain links TRBV25-1 with TRBJ2-6; tentative D call: TRBD2 (7 bases). The CDR3 has 18 amino acids. CDR1 and CDR2 (germline): MGHDK, SYGVNS. Trimming cost V 8 bases and J 2 bases, with 22 bases left between them. The CDR3 reads CASGIGGAAPPGANVLTF. The CDR3 DNA sequence: TGTGCCAGCGGAATTGGGGGGGCGGCTCCTCCTGGGGCCAACGTCCTGACTTTC.

The genes are TRBV6-2 or TRBV6-3 and TRBJ2-1, with 8 bases that match TRBD2. The CDR3 consists of 16 residues. Unmatched junction bases numbered 5, after V lost 2 bases and J lost 2 bases. Germline V gene lookup returns CDR1 MNHEY and CDR2 SVGEGT. CDR3: CASSYATGLAYNEQFF. In nucleotides, the CDR3 is TGTGCCAGCAGTTACGCCACGGGACTAGCCTACAATGAGCAGTTCTTC.

The chain combines TRBV10-1 with TRBJ2-3, with 7 positions matching TRBD1. The length of the CDR3 is 14 residues. The ends lost 4 bases at V and 1 base at J; junction bases unmatched: 2. From germline, CDR1 is WNHNN and CDR2 SYGVQD (reference sequence). The CDR3 loop is CASSGGQGTDTQYF. The CDR3 DNA reads TGCGCCAGCAGTGGAGGACAGGGCACAGATACGCAGTATTTT.

V is TRBV19 and J is TRBJ2-1; TRBD1 matches at 8 bases. Germline-derived CDR1 and CDR2 are LNHDA and SQIVND (reference sequence). The CDR3 extends over 16 amino acids. V was pared by 0 bases and J by 3 bases, with 4 bases of the junction left unmatched. The CDR3 region is CASSIDTGGYYNEQFF. The DNA for the CDR3 is TGTGCCAGTAGTATAGACACAGGGGGTTACTACAATGAGCAGTTCTTC.

This sequence joins TRBV30 and TRBJ2-7, with 12 bases lining up with TRBD2. Trimming took 1 base from V and 7 from J; bases not matched to a gene: 8. The CDR3 loop spans 15 amino acids. Germline V gives CDR1 GTSNPN, CDR2 SVGIG (reference sequence). Written as DNA, the CDR3 is TGTGCCTGGAGTGGGGGGACTAGCGGGCCCAGGGAGCAGTACTTC. Translating it yields CAWSGGTSGPREQYF.

Only a few counts were recorded for this clone. J is TRBJ2-6 and V is TRBV5-1; D is ambiguous. Trimming removed 0 bases at V and 0 bases at J, with 7 bases between. The CDR3 spans 16 residues. Per the germline V gene, CDR1 is SGHRS and CDR2 is YFSETQ. The CDR3 DNA reads as TGCGCCAGCAGCTTGGTGGTGAGCTCTGGGGCCAACGTCCTGACTTTC. Protein: CASSLVVSSGANVLTF.

V and J are TRBV13 and TRBJ2-7; D is ambiguous. Germline V gene lookup returns CDR1 PRHDT and CDR2 FYEKMQ (reference sequence). CDR3 length: 14 residues. V lost 5 bases and J 5 bases, leaving 16 bases between the germline ends. CDR3 sequence reads: CASSPDWAANEQYF. Written as DNA, the CDR3 is TGTGCCAGCAGCCCGGATTGGGCCGCCAACGAGCAGTACTTC.

The rearrangement uses TRBV7-2 and TRBJ2-7; TRBD2 matches at 10 bases. Germline trimming cut 5 bases from V and 2 bases from J; bases unmatched to any gene: 9. In germline, CDR1 is SGHTA, CDR2 FQGNSA. This CDR3 is built from 16 residues. The CDR3, as DNA: TGTGCCAGCAGCCTCAAGACTAGCGGGTCCACCTACGAGCAGTACTTC. It translates to CASSLKTSGSTYEQYF.

The chain has TRBV6-6 and TRBJ1-1, with 10 nucleotides matching TRBD1. Looked up from germline, CDR1 is MNHNY and CDR2 is SVGAGI (reference sequence). The CDR3 length is 16 residues. V shed 2 bases, J shed 5 bases, and the junction held 8 bases outside the gene matches. The DNA of the CDR3 is TGTGCCAGCAGTTACCCAGAGACAGGGGGCAAAACTGAAGCTTTCTTT. Residues: CASSYPETGGKTEAFF.

V and J are TRBV11-1 and TRBJ2-5, with 8 bases fitting TRBD1. The trim removed 5 bases at V and 4 bases at J, leaving 6 bases unmatched. This CDR3 is built from 14 residues. The germline V gene has CDR1 SGHAT and CDR2 FQDESV (reference sequence). CDR3 DNA: TGTGCCAGCAGCCGGACAGGGAATCGAGAGACCCAGTACTTC. As protein: CASSRTGNRETQYF.

This clone was observed once. CDR3 region: CASTRPTGGLAEQYF. CDR3 nucleotides: TGTGCCAGCACCCGACCCACAGGGGGCCTAGCCGAGCAGTACTTC. The genes are TRBV28 and TRBJ2-7; TRBD1 agrees at 9 bases. The CDR3 is made up of 15 amino acids. After removal of 7 bases from V and 6 bases from J, the junction contained 13 bases not matched to a gene. From germline, CDR1 is MDHEN and CDR2 SYDVKM.

V and J are TRBV7-8 and TRBJ2-1; 7 bases align to TRBD1. V dropped 6 bases and J dropped 0; count of bases not matched to a gene: 5. This CDR3 region has 15 residues. From germline, CDR1 is SGHVS and CDR2 FQNEAQ. The CDR3 DNA follows: TGTGCCAGCAGACCCGGGGACAGCTCCTACAATGAGCAGTTCTTC. It codes for CASRPGDSSYNEQFF. The full variable domain, with the rest looked up from reference TRBV7-8 and TRBJ2-1, is GAGVSQSPRYKVAKRGQDVALRCDPISGHVSLFWYQQALGQGPEFLTYFQNEAQLDKSGLPSDRFFAERPEGSVSTLKIQRTQQEDSAVYLCASRPGDSSYNEQFFGPGTRLTVL.

Written as DNA, the CDR3 is TGTGCCAGCAGCCAAAGTGTGGGAGGCCCCACAGATACGCAGTATTTT. This sequence encodes CASSQSVGGPTDTQYF. The V gene is TRBV14, the J gene TRBJ2-3, with D possibly matching TRBD2 (6 bases). Trimming left V 2 bases short and J 2 bases short, with 14 bases between. This CDR3 has 16 residues. Germline CDR1 and CDR2: SGHDN and FVKESK. Full variable domain (remainder filled in from reference TRBV14 and TRBJ2-3): EAGVTQFPSHSVIEKGQTVTLRCDPISGHDNLYWYRRVMGKEIKFLLHFVKESKQDESGMPNNRFLAERTGGTYSTLKVQPAELEDSGVYFCASSQSVGGPTDTQYFGPGTRLTVL.

The chain carries TRBV28 and TRBJ2-2, with TRBD2 matching 8 bases. Germline loops: CDR1 MDHEN, CDR2 SYDVKM. The CDR3 is made up of 17 amino acids. The J segment lost 4 bases and the V segment lost 3 bases, leaving 10 bases of the junction unmatched. This CDR3 reads CASSFNSGKRGTGELFF. The CDR3 DNA is TGTGCCAGCAGTTTCAATAGCGGGAAAAGGGGCACCGGGGAGCTGTTTTTT.

The rearrangement joins TRBV7-2 to TRBJ2-3; 9 nucleotides line up with TRBD2. With 5 bases clipped from V and 4 bases from J, the junction kept 10 bases outside the gene matches. This CDR3 has 16 amino acids. In germline, CDR1 is SGHTA, CDR2 FQGNSA. The CDR3 protein is CASSPASGNVADTQYF. The CDR3 nucleotides read TGTGCCAGCAGCCCGGCTAGCGGGAATGTTGCAGATACGCAGTATTTT.

On this clone: This sample also contains other DNA sequences that code for the same CDR3. V gene TRBV18 combines with J gene TRBJ2-3, with D uncertain. V gave up 0 bases and J gave up 3 bases, with 4 bases separating them. The germline CDR1 and CDR2 sequences are KGHSH and LQKENI. The CDR3 covers 13 residues. The chain's CDR3 is CASSPPGTDTQYF. CDR3 in DNA: TGTGCCAGCTCACCACCCGGTACAGATACGCAGTATTTT.

The chain carries TRBV11-2 and TRBJ2-2; D not resolved. V dropped 1 base and J dropped 1 base, with 4 bases sitting between them. The germline gives CDR1 SGHAT, CDR2 FQNNGV. This CDR3 has 14 residues. CDR3 sequence reads: CASSLVQNTGELFF. Written as DNA, the CDR3 is TGTGCCAGCAGCTTAGTCCAGAACACCGGGGAGCTGTTTTTT.

The chain couples TRBV2 to TRBJ2-7, with D tentatively TRBD1 (5 bases). Germline CDR1 is SNHLY and CDR2 is FYNNEI. V lost 7 bases, J lost 1 base, and 17 bases lay in between. The CDR3 loop spans 15 amino acids. CDR3 sequence (DNA): TGTGCCAGCACACCACCGCAGGGTAGGTCCTACGAGCAGTACTTC. Amino acids: CASTPPQGRSYEQYF.

This chain links TRBV5-4 with TRBJ2-1, with 11 bases aligning to TRBD2. The CDR3 consists of 16 residues. Germline V gene lookup returns CDR1 SGHNT and CDR2 YYREEE (reference sequence). V shed 0 bases, J shed 7 bases, and the junction held 6 bases outside the gene matches. CDR3 loop: CASSLGGTSGSNEQFF. As DNA, the CDR3 is TGTGCCAGCAGCTTGGGGGGGACTAGCGGAAGTAATGAGCAGTTCTTC.

This clone was counted only a few times. The chain uses TRBV29-1 and TRBJ2-5, with 8 bases aligning to TRBD1. This CDR3 has 11 residues. The ends lost 6 bases at V and 5 bases at J; junction bases unmatched: 2. Germline-derived CDR1 and CDR2 are SQVTM and ANQGSEA. CDR3 amino acids: CSVRGRETQYF. In DNA, the CDR3 is TGCAGCGTCAGGGGGCGGGAGACCCAGTACTTC.

This rearrangement joins TRBV7-9 to TRBJ2-7, with 7 bases lining up with TRBD1. The J segment lost 0 bases and the V segment lost 4 bases, leaving 3 bases of the junction unmatched. The germline V gene has CDR1 SEHNR and CDR2 FQNEAQ (reference sequence). The CDR3 spans 14 residues. Here the CDR3 DNA reads TGTGCCAGCAGCTCGGACAGGAGCTCCTACGAGCAGTACTTC. Its protein product is CASSSDRSSYEQYF.

The chain has TRBV7-8 and TRBJ1-3, with D perhaps TRBD1 (6 bases). Germline CDR1 is SGHVS and CDR2 is FQNEAQ. V was shortened by 2 bases and J by 0 bases, with 14 bases between the two germline ends. The CDR3 has 17 residues. CDR3 bases: TGTGCCAGCAGCTTAATGGCAGGGGCCCTCTCTGGAAACACCATATATTTT. Protein sequence: CASSLMAGALSGNTIYF.

This chain uses TRBV30 with TRBJ1-1; no definite D call. The germline V and J ends were trimmed by 3 bases and 0 bases, with 14 bases remaining between them. CDR1 is GTSNPN and CDR2 is SVGIG in the germline V gene (reference sequence). CDR3 length: 15 amino acids. This CDR3 reads CAWRLSPLLNTEAFF. CDR3 coding DNA: TGTGCCTGGAGGCTAAGCCCTCTTTTGAACACTGAAGCTTTCTTT.

The J gene is TRBJ2-7, the V gene TRBV2, with 7 bases that match TRBD1. Germline CDR1 and CDR2: SNHLY and FYNNEI. The CDR3 is made up of 12 amino acids. The V segment lost 5 bases and the J segment 13 bases; nucleotides outside the gene matches: 11. The CDR3 sequence: CASSRTGGEGYF. The DNA for the CDR3 is TGTGCCAGCAGTCGGACAGGTGGTGAGGGTTACTTC.

V gene TRBV3-1 (or the pseudogene TRBV3-2) combines with J gene TRBJ1-3; TRBD1 matches 7 bases. CDR1 is LGHDT and CDR2 is YNNKEL in the germline V gene (reference sequence). The V gene end was trimmed by 3 bases and the J gene end by 5 bases; junction bases not matched to a gene: 16. The CDR3 extends over 18 amino acids. The CDR3 here is CASSQPYWSGGGRNTIYF. The CDR3 region has the DNA TGTGCCAGCAGCCAGCCCTACTGGTCAGGGGGAGGAAGAAACACCATATATTTT.

The count of this clone is one. This chain joins TRBV2 and TRBJ1-5, with 7 bases fitting TRBD1. The CDR3 runs to 14 residues. Germline CDR1 and CDR2: SNHLY and FYNNEI. The ends lost 8 bases at V and 6 bases at J; junction bases unmatched: 10. CDR3 nucleotide sequence: TGTGCCAGCGGGTTGGGAAGACAGGGTCAGCCCCAGCATTTT. Protein product: CASGLGRQGQPQHF. The full variable domain, in which reference TRBV2 and TRBJ1-5 provide the parts outside the CDR3, is EPEVTQTPSHQVTQMGQEVILRCVPISNHLYFYWYRQILGQKVEFLVSFYNNEISEKSEIFDDQFSVERPDGSNFTLKIRSTKLEDSAMYFCASGLGRQGQPQHFGDGTRLSIL.

The chain combines TRBV4-2 with TRBJ2-2; 9 bases map to TRBD2. This CDR3 contains 16 residues. Looked up from germline, CDR1 is LGHNA and CDR2 is YNFKEQ. Unmatched junction bases numbered 3, after V lost 0 bases and J lost 4 bases. The CDR3 loop is CASSQDHSGSTGELFF. In DNA form, the CDR3 reads TGTGCCAGCAGCCAAGATCATAGCGGGAGCACCGGGGAGCTGTTTTTT.

In its sample, this clone was seen a few times. One end of the junction fails to match germline, which may point to a read error. The chain is built from TRBV20-1 and TRBJ2-2; 7 bases line up with TRBD1. The CDR3 has 14 residues. Germline CDR1 is DFQATT and CDR2 is SNEGSKA (reference sequence). The DNA for the CDR3 is TGCAGTTCTAGTCCAGGGGGAAACACCGGGGAGCTGTTTTTT. It encodes CSSSPGGNTGELFF.

The rearrangement joins TRBV3-1 (or the pseudogene TRBV3-2) to TRBJ1-2; TRBD1 matches 8 bases. CDR3 length: 14 residues. The germline V gene encodes CDR1 LGHDT and CDR2 YNNKEL (reference sequence). V dropped 4 bases and J dropped 8; count of bases not matched to a gene: 9. CDR3 sequence (DNA): TGTGCCAGCAGCCCCGGGACAGGACTGCGGGGCTACACCTTC. It translates to CASSPGTGLRGYTF.

The J gene is TRBJ2-1, the V gene TRBV27; 11 nucleotides align to TRBD1. The J segment lost 6 bases and the V segment lost 5 bases, leaving 6 bases of the junction unmatched. The CDR3 sequence is 15 residues long. The V gene's germline CDR1 is MNHEY and CDR2 SMNVEV (reference sequence). CDR3 amino acids: CASSPRTGGFNEQFF. The CDR3 bases are TGTGCCAGCAGTCCACGGACAGGGGGCTTCAATGAGCAGTTCTTC.

The rearrangement uses TRBV5-4 and TRBJ2-2; 8 nucleotides line up with TRBD1. Germline CDR1 is SGHNT and CDR2 is YYREEE (reference sequence). V shed 4 bases, J shed 4 bases, and the junction held 12 bases outside the gene matches. This CDR3 has 17 residues. CDR3 residues: CASSPAGTGYSTGELFF. The CDR3, as DNA: TGTGCCAGCAGCCCAGCCGGGACAGGTTATAGCACCGGGGAGCTGTTTTTT.

V usage is TRBV19 and J usage is TRBJ1-2; possibly TRBD1 for D (5 bases). The CDR3 loop spans 15 amino acids. The germline gives CDR1 LNHDA, CDR2 SQIVND (reference sequence). Trimming removed 5 bases from V and 2 bases from J, with 15 bases in between. The CDR3 DNA reads TGTGCCAGTAGTGGGGGAGGGAAGATAAACTATGGCTACACCTTC. It encodes CASSGGGKINYGYTF.